These T cell receptor beta chains were read from a single sample in a study of monozygotic twins with inflammatory bowel disease. Reanalyzing the 5' RACE reads, TCRdb keeps one entry per CDR3 protein, without DNA. The sample table sets out some 170,000 distinct CDR3 sequences. The sample comprised blood. Source of these receptors: a human donor with ulcerative colitis or Crohn's disease, or a healthy co-twin of an affected twin (not recorded which). Each CDR3 is given with its conserved first and last residue.

v_gene	j_gene	CDR3aa
TRBV30	TRBJ2-1	CAWSVGGTSQFF
TRBV11-2	TRBJ2-7	CASSPVSSYEQYF
TRBV4-1	TRBJ1-6	CASSLDRGYNSPLHF
TRBV5-1	TRBJ1-5	CASRATGGGQPQHF
TRBV11-2	TRBJ2-5	CASSPMTSLETQYF
TRBV6-5	TRBJ1-1	CASSYSDARQEAFF
TRBV30	TRBJ2-7	CAWSVLRGAFEQYF
TRBV5-1	TRBJ2-5	CASSPSLGQGAGETQYF
TRBV12-3/TRBV12-4	TRBJ2-7	CASSQRRQGAYEQYF
TRBV30	TRBJ1-5	CAWSVQSGARQPQHF
TRBV2	TRBJ2-2	CASRRDSKGGELFF
TRBV20-1	TRBJ2-3	CSARDTGLARPDTQYF
TRBV5-5	TRBJ1-2	CASSLEGRISNYGYTF
TRBV7-6	TRBJ2-2	CASSSRGLDTGELFF
TRBV6-5	TRBJ1-3	CASSYSRGKGGRNTIYF
TRBV20-1	TRBJ2-2	CSAARGGTGELFF
TRBV18	TRBJ2-1	CASSPPVTPTYNEQFF
TRBV20-1	TRBJ1-5	CSAFDRGRGLKGQPQHF
TRBV7-9	TRBJ2-7	CASSLALRETGYEQYF
TRBV15	TRBJ1-1	CATSRVKEAEAFF
TRBV7-2	TRBJ1-5	CASAGTGQPQHF
TRBV29-1	TRBJ2-1	CSVEDRKNTLPYNEQFF
TRBV5-4	TRBJ2-5	CASSGTSGGLHNQETQYF
TRBV7-9	TRBJ2-7	CASSLYSTEEQYF
TRBV4-2	TRBJ1-2	CASSPTGTGDGYTF
TRBV7-2	TRBJ2-7	CASSLFSSGISYEQYF
TRBV24-1	TRBJ2-1	CATSDLGGRLTNEQFF
TRBV12-3/TRBV12-4	TRBJ1-5	CASGFLRDQPQHF
TRBV24-1	TRBJ2-7	CATSDSPDRLTYEQYF
TRBV3-1	TRBJ2-2	CASSQGSSTGELFF
TRBV20-1	TRBJ2-2	CSAREEGSGNTGELFF
TRBV6-6	TRBJ2-1	CASRSRLNEQFF
TRBV7-6	TRBJ1-1	CASSLVWRSEAFF
TRBV4-2	TRBJ1-1	CASSQGVNEAFF
TRBV5-1	TRBJ1-2	CASSLDSSLPGYTF
TRBV2	TRBJ2-1	CASSEARLAGDNEQFF
TRBV19	TRBJ2-7	CASNWGAGEQYF
TRBV7-2	TRBJ1-5	CASSTLPGAGQPQHF
TRBV11-2	TRBJ2-1	CASSLGAGGYNEQFF
TRBV6-5	TRBJ1-5	CASSYGQSNQPQHF
TRBV5-4	TRBJ2-7	CASSPVPSGSSYEQYF
TRBV11-1	TRBJ2-1	CASSLAPDLCGLAGGPYNEQFF
TRBV15	TRBJ2-7	CATSRDRGLAGTYEQYF
TRBV9	TRBJ1-2	CASSDILFNYGYTF
TRBV9	TRBJ1-1	CASSEGGTSSLMNTEAFF
TRBV14	TRBJ2-5	CASRDTGRETQYF
TRBV5-1	TRBJ2-5	CASSSWAGEETQYF
TRBV28	TRBJ1-4	CASSSVGVTNEKLFF
TRBV4-1	TRBJ1-5	CASSFRQGRGGGNQPQHF
TRBV5-1	TRBJ2-5	CASSSGILAVAQYF